These 6 T cell receptor beta chains were all obtained from the same sample, sequenced in a study of monozygotic twins with inflammatory bowel disease. Reprocessing the 5' RACE reads, TCRdb reports a single entry for every CDR3 protein and omits DNA. The sample includes approximately 330,000 distinct CDR3 sequences. Material for sequencing was blood. These TCRs come from a human donor with ulcerative colitis or Crohn's disease, or a healthy co-twin of an affected twin (not recorded which).

J is TRBJ1-5 and V is TRBV6-1; TCRdb outputs TRBD1, but without DNA this stays unchecked. In germline, CDR1 is MNHNS, CDR2 SASEGT. This CDR3 comprises 15 residues. This CDR3 reads CASSEGTGSYPPQHF.

The rearrangement links TRBV6-1 to TRBJ2-1. Germline CDR1 MNHNS, CDR2 SASEGT. The CDR3 sequence is 15 residues long. CDR3 in amino acids: CASSRLSYPYNEQFF.

The chain couples TRBV6-5 to TRBJ2-5; the TCRdb call, TRBD1, lacks DNA for checking. This CDR3 spans 13 amino acids. Germline V CDR1 and CDR2: MNHEY, SVGAGI. This CDR3 is CASSLGEGETQYF.

This chain links TRBV19 with TRBJ1-5; lacking DNA, the TRBD1 call made by TCRdb goes unchecked. Germline values: CDR1 LNHDA, CDR2 SQIVND (reference sequence). This CDR3 comprises 15 residues. CDR3 amino acids: CASSNSGTVNQPQHF.

The genes are TRBV12-3 or TRBV12-4 and TRBJ1-4; with no DNA, the TCRdb D assignment of TRBD1 cannot be verified. The CDR3 sequence is 14 residues long. The CDR3 is CASRITGGAGGKFF.

The chain links TRBV5-1 to TRBJ1-5; TCRdb's D call of TRBD1 is untestable without DNA. The CDR3 consists of 15 residues. Germline V gives CDR1 SGHRS, CDR2 YFSETQ. The CDR3 reads CASSREPGQGQPQHF.